This section outlines one T cell receptor beta chain sequence together with its context. What it recognizes is unknown. CDR1 is MNHEY, CDR2 SMNVEV, per germline (reference sequence). The CDR3 loop spans 13 amino acids. With 2 bases removed from V and 5 bases from J, the gap between germline ends came to 9 bases. Documented time point: baseline pretreatment blood. Specified treatment: 15 Gy SBRT to primary tumor, nephrectomy 4 weeks later. Radiation-treated patients gave blood at baseline, week 2 and week 4. The tumor was a clear cell renal cell carcinoma. Sequenced by immunoSEQ multiplex PCR; TCRdb stores in-frame clones only, minus some. The profile shows approximately 110,000 clones, roughly four fifths of them singletons. The source of the sample is a study of radiation and T cells in renal cell carcinoma. Study-wide points: No pretreatment tumor biopsies were available for baseline clonotypes. From baseline, blood top tumor clonotypes peaked at 2 weeks post-radiation.

Sample: blood, taken from a patient whose treatment included radiotherapy and nephrectomy. The source of this sequence is a woman aged 55-69 years with renal cell carcinoma. V usage is TRBV27 and J usage is TRBJ1-2; D gene uncertain. This CDR3 reads CASSLGSSYGYTF. In DNA form, the CDR3 reads TGTGCCAGCAGTTTAGGTTCATCGTATGGCTACACCTTC.